The 29 T cell receptor beta chains listed next were all sequenced from one sample in a study of blood T cell repertoires in COVID-19. Profiling relied on immunoSEQ multiplex PCR, and the TCRdb table lists in-frame clones only, not all of them. The sample has approximately 150,000 clones, approximately 84% seen once; the top ten hold under 4.5%. The sample consisted of PBMCs or T cells enriched from blood (not recorded which). These receptors were collected from a man aged 45-65 years in a cohort exposed to, infected with or recovered from COVID-19 (not recorded which).

The count of this clone is one. The chain combines TRBV30 with TRBJ1-5, with 7 bases aligning to TRBD1. CDR3 length equals 15 residues. The ends lost 0 bases at V and 7 bases at J; junction bases unmatched: 9. In germline, CDR1 is GTSNPN, CDR2 SVGIG (reference sequence). The CDR3 nucleotides are TGTGCCTGGAGTGTACCCGACAGGGAGGTACAGCCCCAGCATTTT. Amino acid sequence: CAWSVPDREVQPQHF.

This clone was observed a handful of times. The rearrangement links TRBV14 to TRBJ2-5; TRBD1 matches 8 bases. From germline, CDR1 is SGHDN and CDR2 FVKESK. V shed 0 bases and J 4 bases; nucleotides not matched to a gene: 7. The CDR3 runs 16 residues. CDR3 in DNA: TGTGCCAGCAGCCAAGATTTAAAGGGGACAGGAGAGACCCAGTACTTC. Amino acids: CASSQDLKGTGETQYF. Full variable domain (remainder filled in from reference TRBV14 and TRBJ2-5): EAGVTQFPSHSVIEKGQTVTLRCDPISGHDNLYWYRRVMGKEIKFLLHFVKESKQDESGMPNNRFLAERTGGTYSTLKVQPAELEDSGVYFCASSQDLKGTGETQYFGPGTRLLVL.

The rearrangement links TRBV3-1 (or the pseudogene TRBV3-2) to TRBJ2-1, with D unclear. The CDR3 is 15 amino acids. Germline CDR1 is LGHDT and CDR2 is YNNKEL (reference sequence). Trimming cost V 1 base and J 3 bases, with 10 bases left between them. CDR3 protein: CASSQGTAIYNEQFF. Written as DNA, the CDR3 is TGTGCCAGCAGCCAAGGTACAGCCATCTACAATGAGCAGTTCTTC.

The rearrangement links TRBV20-1 to TRBJ1-1, with no clear D. The CDR3 consists of 11 residues. CDR1 is DFQATT and CDR2 is SNEGSKA in the germline V gene (reference sequence). V was trimmed by 7 bases and J by 6 bases, leaving 12 bases between them. The DNA of the CDR3 is TGCAGTGGGGTGGAGTTCGCTGAAGCTTTCTTT. Residues: CSGVEFAEAFF.

CDR3: CASSSQGWQQYF. The CDR3 DNA sequence: TGTGCCAGCAGTTCTCAGGGGTGGCAGCAGTACTTC. This chain connects TRBV27 to TRBJ2-7, with D possibly TRBD1 on 6 matching bases. Trimming left V 4 bases short and J 8 bases short, with 12 bases between. Germline loops: CDR1 MNHEY, CDR2 SMNVEV (reference sequence). This CDR3 has 12 amino acids.

This clone has just one count. The rearrangement joins TRBV5-5 to TRBJ1-5; no reliable D call. This CDR3 has 14 amino acids. From germline, CDR1 is SGHKS and CDR2 YYEKEE (reference sequence). V was pared by 0 bases and J by 3 bases, with 7 bases between. CDR3 sequence reads: CASSLVAYNQPQHF. CDR3 bases: TGTGCCAGCAGCTTGGTAGCTTACAATCAGCCCCAGCATTTT.

This chain joins TRBV6-5 and TRBJ2-1; weak D call: TRBD2 (7 bases). Trimming shortened V by 7 bases and J by 9 bases, and 16 bases separated the two germline ends. The CDR3 spans 13 residues. From germline, CDR1 is MNHEY and CDR2 SVGAGI. In nucleotides, the CDR3 is TGTGCCAGCATCCCCCCGGGGGGCGGTGAGCAGTTCTTC. This encodes CASIPPGGGEQFF.

The J gene is TRBJ2-5, the V gene TRBV6-1; weak D call: TRBD1 (6 bases). The ends were cut back, 2 bases at V and 5 bases at J, with 15 bases in the middle. The CDR3 has 15 amino acids. Germline loops: CDR1 MNHNS, CDR2 SASEGT. The CDR3 DNA is TGTGCCAGCAGTGAATTGGACAGCTTGGCGGAGACCCAGTACTTC. Translation: CASSELDSLAETQYF.

The chain recombines TRBV7-9 with TRBJ2-6; 11 bases align to TRBD1. Germline V gene sequence: CDR1 SEHNR, CDR2 FQNEAQ (reference sequence). CDR3 size: 19 residues. Trimming removed 5 bases from V and 2 bases from J; junction bases left unmatched: 11. The chain's CDR3 is CASSDHRDRGSTGANVLTF. The CDR3 nucleotides are TGTGCCAGCAGCGACCACCGGGACAGGGGGAGTACTGGGGCCAACGTCCTGACTTTC.

J is TRBJ1-6 and V is TRBV7-2; D is uncertain. CDR1 is SGHTA and CDR2 is FQGNSA in the germline V gene. V was cut by 10 bases and J by 2 bases, with 15 bases left in between. The CDR3 has 15 amino acids. The CDR3 DNA follows: TGTGCCACCCAGAATGTTATAACCTATAATTCACCCCTCCACTTT. Protein sequence: CATQNVITYNSPLHF.

The chain employs TRBV5-1 and TRBJ2-3; no firm D call. Germline V CDR1 and CDR2: SGHRS, YFSETQ. V lost 0 bases and J lost 1, with 6 bases in between. The CDR3 is 14 amino acids. The chain's CDR3 is CASSLVSGTDTQYF. DNA of the CDR3: TGCGCCAGCAGCTTGGTGTCGGGCACAGATACGCAGTATTTT.

A word on this clone: Relative to the germline gene, one junction end is altered; a read error may explain this. The same CDR3 is also encoded by other DNA sequences in this sample. The chain recombines TRBV9 with TRBJ2-7; TRBD1 agrees at 8 bases. CDR1 and CDR2 (germline): SGDLS, YYNGEE. CDR3 length: 14 residues. CDR3 nucleotide sequence: TGTGCCAGTAGCGTCTCGACAGGGGACTACGAGCAGTACTTC. This codes for CASSVSTGDYEQYF.

V and J are TRBV4-1 and TRBJ2-1, with 11 bases that match TRBD1. The J segment lost 6 bases and the V segment lost 6 bases, leaving 4 bases of the junction unmatched. Germline V gives CDR1 MGHRA, CDR2 YSYEKL. The CDR3 is made up of 14 amino acids. CDR3 sequence: CASRPGQGVNEQFF. In nucleotides, the CDR3 is TGCGCCAGCAGGCCGGGACAGGGGGTCAATGAGCAGTTCTTC.

This clone occurred a few times. DNA for the CDR3: TGTGCCACCCAGGACAGAGCTAATGAGCAGTTCTTC. Its protein product is CATQDRANEQFF. The V and J genes are TRBV2 and TRBJ2-1, with a possible D match to TRBD1 (6 bases). V was trimmed by 10 bases and J by 7 bases, leaving 14 bases between them. The V gene's germline CDR1 is SNHLY and CDR2 FYNNEI. This CDR3 contains 12 residues.

This chain connects TRBV2 to TRBJ2-4; 9 bases are shared with TRBD2. Trimming at V came to 4 bases and at J to 2 bases, leaving 9 bases not matched to a gene. Germline loops: CDR1 SNHLY, CDR2 FYNNEI. This CDR3 region has 17 residues. The CDR3 DNA follows: TGTGCCAGCAGTGGACAAAGGACTAGCGTTACCAAAAACATTCAGTACTTC. Protein sequence: CASSGQRTSVTKNIQYF.

The chain couples TRBV6-5 to TRBJ2-1; TRBD2 aligns across 11 bases. CDR1 is MNHEY, CDR2 SVGAGI, per germline. The CDR3 runs 15 residues. The J segment lost 6 bases and the V segment lost 5 bases, leaving 6 bases of the junction unmatched. CDR3 region: CASSLTSGTLNEQFF. For the CDR3, the DNA is TGTGCCAGCAGTCTGACTAGCGGGACACTCAATGAGCAGTTCTTC.

Comment on this clone: A junction end diverges from the germline sequence, so it may reflect a read error. The genes are TRBV5-4 and TRBJ1-2; D remains ambiguous. The CDR3 is made up of 15 amino acids. The V gene's germline CDR1 is SGHNT and CDR2 YYREEE (reference sequence). The CDR3 here is CAGSLGSAGSYGYTF. The CDR3 DNA sequence: TGTGCCGGCAGCTTGGGTTCGGCGGGCAGCTATGGCTACACCTTC.

J is TRBJ2-1 and V is TRBV5-6; 10 bases fit TRBD2. Germline CDR1 reads SGHDT; CDR2 reads YYEEEE. J was trimmed by 1 base and V by 1 base; bases with no gene match: 5. The CDR3 is 17 amino acids. This CDR3 reads CASSLTAGGGSYNEQFF. The CDR3 DNA follows: TGTGCCAGCAGCTTGACAGCGGGAGGGGGTTCCTACAATGAGCAGTTCTTC.

In its sample, this clone was seen a few times. This chain connects TRBV30 to TRBJ1-2; no definite D call. V lost 0 bases, J lost 4 bases, and 15 bases lay in between. The CDR3 spans 15 residues. Germline CDR1 is GTSNPN and CDR2 is SVGIG (reference sequence). CDR3 loop: CAWSVRGLATYGYTF. Written as DNA, the CDR3 is TGTGCCTGGAGTGTACGGGGATTGGCTACCTATGGCTACACCTTC.

This clone was seen a handful of times. The rearrangement joins TRBV6-6 to TRBJ1-6, with a tentative D call TRBD1 (6 bases). CDR1 MNHNY and CDR2 SVGAGI come from the germline V gene (reference sequence). The V end lost 7 bases, the J end lost 5 bases, and 12 bases lay between the germline ends. CDR3 size: 14 residues. CDR3 nucleotide sequence: TGTGCCAGCAAAGGGGACACAGATAATTCACCCCTCCACTTT. It yields the protein CASKGDTDNSPLHF.

This clone was counted once. The CDR3 loop reads CASSISSGRSHEQYF. In DNA, the CDR3 is TGTGCCAGTAGTATTTCTAGCGGGAGGTCCCACGAGCAGTACTTC. The rearrangement links TRBV19 to TRBJ2-7; TRBD2 aligns across 11 bases. The CDR3 sequence is 15 residues long. V was clipped by 3 bases and J by 5 bases; unmatched bases: 6. Looked up from germline, CDR1 is LNHDA and CDR2 is SQIVND (reference sequence). Combining the CDR3 with reference TRBV19 and TRBJ2-7 gives the whole variable domain DGGITQSPKYLFRKEGQNVTLSCEQNLNHDAMYWYRQDPGQGLRLIYYSQIVNDFQKGDIAEGYSVSREKKESFPLTVTSAQKNPTAFYLCASSISSGRSHEQYFGPGTRLTVT.

This clone is a singleton in its sample. The gene calls are TRBV19 and TRBJ2-2, with TRBD1 matching 7 bases. The V gene's germline CDR1 is LNHDA and CDR2 SQIVND (reference sequence). With 7 bases clipped from V and 7 bases from J, the junction kept 3 bases outside the gene matches. The CDR3 loop spans 12 amino acids. DNA for the CDR3: TGTGCCAGTACCGGGGACAGCGGGGAGCTGTTTTTT. This encodes CASTGDSGELFF.

The CDR3 DNA sequence: TGTGCCAGCAGCTCCTGGACAGGGAACACTGAAGCTTTCTTT. Translated, it gives CASSSWTGNTEAFF. This chain joins TRBV5-8 and TRBJ1-1; 7 nucleotides match TRBD1. J gave up 1 base and V 3 bases, and 3 bases lay outside the gene matches. The V gene's germline CDR1 is SGHTS and CDR2 YDEGEE. This CDR3 has 14 amino acids.

V and J are TRBV5-4 and TRBJ2-5; 12 bases are a match to TRBD2. J gave up 2 bases and V 5 bases, and 7 bases lay outside the gene matches. The CDR3 sequence is 16 residues long. Looked up from germline, CDR1 is SGHNT and CDR2 is YYREEE (reference sequence). Written as DNA, the CDR3 is TGTGCCAGCAGTCCCCTAGCGGGGGGGCCGCAAGAGACCCAGTACTTC. This gives the protein CASSPLAGGPQETQYF. The whole variable domain, remainder taken from reference TRBV5-4 and TRBJ2-5, is ETGVTQSPTHLIKTRGQQVTLRCSSQSGHNTVSWYQQALGQGPQFIFQYYREEENGRGNFPPRFSGLQFPNYSSELNVNALELDDSALYLCASSPLAGGPQETQYFGPGTRLLVL.

J is TRBJ2-7 and V is TRBV6-1; possibly TRBD1 for D (6 bases). The germline CDR1 and CDR2 sequences are MNHNS and SASEGT. This CDR3 contains 13 residues. The V and J ends lost 3 bases and 3 bases respectively, with 9 bases between them. As DNA, the CDR3 is TGTGCCAGCAGTGACAGGGGTGGCTACGAGCAGTACTTC. Protein sequence: CASSDRGGYEQYF.

The chain recombines TRBV2 with TRBJ1-6, with D unresolved. This CDR3 region has 11 residues. Germline CDR1 is SNHLY and CDR2 is FYNNEI. V lost 4 bases to trimming and J lost 10 bases, with 5 bases between them. The CDR3 sequence is CASSVGSPLHF. Here the CDR3 DNA reads TGTGCCAGCAGTGTTGGCTCACCCCTCCACTTT.

In this sample, this clone turned up a few times. This chain connects TRBV27 to TRBJ1-6; 9 bases match TRBD1. J gave up 6 bases and V 6 bases, and 9 bases lay outside the gene matches. The CDR3 is made up of 16 amino acids. CDR1 and CDR2 from the germline V gene are MNHEY and SMNVEV (reference sequence). The DNA for the CDR3 is TGTGCCAGCAGCCTAGGGACAGGGAGTTTTAATTCACCCCTCCACTTT. Its translation: CASSLGTGSFNSPLHF.

This clone came up a few times. The rearrangement joins TRBV12-5 to TRBJ1-4; the D gene is possibly TRBD1 (5 bases). The germline V and J ends were trimmed by 1 base and 6 bases, with 15 bases remaining between them. The CDR3 totals 16 residues. The germline CDR1 and CDR2 sequences are LGHNT and FRNRAP. CDR3: CASGLGSAGPDEKLFF. CDR3 nucleotide sequence: TGTGCTAGTGGTTTGGGAAGTGCGGGGCCAGATGAAAAACTGTTTTTT.

The DNA of the CDR3 is TGTGCCAGCAGCTTCAAAAGGGGAATGGACACCGGGGAGCTGTTTTTT. Its translation is CASSFKRGMDTGELFF. This chain connects TRBV7-9 to TRBJ2-2; possibly TRBD1 for D (5 bases). Germline CDR1 is SEHNR and CDR2 is FQNEAQ (reference sequence). V was cut by 3 bases and J by 3 bases, with 14 bases left in between. The CDR3 length is 16 residues. Complete variable domain (other parts from reference TRBV7-9 and TRBJ2-2): DTGVSQNPRHKITKRGQNVTFRCDPISEHNRLYWYRQTLGQGPEFLTYFQNEAQLEKSRLLSDRFSAERPKGSFSTLEIQRTEQGDSAMYLCASSFKRGMDTGELFFGEGSRLTVL.